The TCR beta chain described here comes from a study of regulatory T cells in long-lasting Graves disease. The table lists this clonotype with a few counts. Time point defined: newly diagnosed GD, antithyroid drugs for less than 3 months. PBMC-extracted RNA yielded the TCR library. V was pared by 3 bases and J by 5 bases, with 5 bases of the junction left unmatched. The CDR3 extends over 15 amino acids. CDR1 and CDR2 from the germline V gene are LGHDT and YNNKEL (reference sequence). Sequencing libraries for TCR beta were prepared with iRepertoire HTBI primers and Arm-PCR of CDR3 regions. TCRdb passed the multiplex PCR reads through MiXCR, listing each CDR3 protein once. This table holds approximately 460,000 distinct CDR3 sequences, less than 20% found once. This same sample was also part of a study on T cells in Graves' hyperthyroidism and ophthalmopathy.

The source material was peripheral blood mononuclear cells (PBMCs), sampled at new diagnosis, from a patient treated with antithyroid drugs. The rearrangement uses TRBV3-1 and TRBJ2-1; 9 bases are a match to TRBD2. The receptor's source is a woman aged 25 to 39 with Graves disease. The CDR3: CASSHAGLADNEQFF. CDR3 sequence (DNA): TGTGCCAGCAGCCATGCGGGACTAGCAGACAATGAGCAGTTCTTC.